This T cell receptor (beta chain) was observed in a study of PD-1 and CTLA-4 blockade in melanoma. Assay used: immunoSEQ multiplex PCR; TCRdb lists only in-frame clones, some missing. Of about 32,000 clones listed, about 85% are singletons. Sequencing used CD8+ T cells from peripheral blood, obtained from a patient given anti-PD-1 treatment. The TCR comes from a human donor with melanoma.

The CDR3 coding sequence is TGTGCCAGCAGTGAACCCGGACAGGGGGCAGTAGAGCAGTACTTC. This sequence encodes CASSEPGQGAVEQYF. V gene TRBV6-1 combines with J gene TRBJ2-7; 11 nucleotides agree with TRBD1. Trimming at V came to 2 bases and at J to 7 bases, leaving 7 bases not matched to a gene. The CDR3 runs 15 residues. Germline assignment: CDR1 MNHNS and CDR2 SASEGT.